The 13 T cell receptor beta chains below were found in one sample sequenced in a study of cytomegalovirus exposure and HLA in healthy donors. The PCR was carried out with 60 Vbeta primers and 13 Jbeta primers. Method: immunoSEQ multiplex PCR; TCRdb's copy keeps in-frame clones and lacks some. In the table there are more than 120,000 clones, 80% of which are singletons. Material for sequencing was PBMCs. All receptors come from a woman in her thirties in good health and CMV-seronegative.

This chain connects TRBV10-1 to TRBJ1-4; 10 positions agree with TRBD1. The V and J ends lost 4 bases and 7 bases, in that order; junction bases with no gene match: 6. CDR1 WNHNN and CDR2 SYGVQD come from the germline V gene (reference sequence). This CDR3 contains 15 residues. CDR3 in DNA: TGCGCCAGCAGTGTATCCAGGACAGGGGGTGAAAAACTGTTTTTT. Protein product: CASSVSRTGGEKLFF.

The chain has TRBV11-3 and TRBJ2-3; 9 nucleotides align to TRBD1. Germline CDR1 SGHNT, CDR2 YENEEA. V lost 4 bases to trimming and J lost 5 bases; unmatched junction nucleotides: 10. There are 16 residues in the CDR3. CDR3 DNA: TGTGCCAGCAGCTCCCGAGACAGGGGGACGGGAGATACGCAGTATTTT. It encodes CASSSRDRGTGDTQYF.

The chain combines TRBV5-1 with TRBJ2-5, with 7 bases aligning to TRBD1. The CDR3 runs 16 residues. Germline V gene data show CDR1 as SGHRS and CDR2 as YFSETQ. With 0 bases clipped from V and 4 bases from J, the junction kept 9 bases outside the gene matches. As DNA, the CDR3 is TGCGCCAGCAGCTTGGGTGGGAGACAGGGAGTAGAGACCCAGTACTTC. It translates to CASSLGGRQGVETQYF.

The CDR3 DNA reads as TGTGCCAGCAGTGGGGCGGGAGATACGCAGTATTTT. Protein: CASSGAGDTQYF. The chain joins TRBV6-1 to TRBJ2-3; weak D call: TRBD2 (5 bases). Looked up from germline, CDR1 is MNHNS and CDR2 is SASEGT. V was clipped by 4 bases and J by 5 bases, with 7 bases between them. The CDR3 runs to 12 residues.

The CDR3 loop reads CASSWTATGTF. CDR3 bases: TGTGCCAGCAGCTGGACAGCGACTGGCACCTTC. The rearrangement joins TRBV5-8 to TRBJ1-2, with a tentative D call TRBD1 (6 bases). CDR3 length equals 11 residues. Per germline, CDR1 SGHTS and CDR2 YDEGEE. Trimming pared 3 bases from V and 13 bases from J, leaving 13 bases between.

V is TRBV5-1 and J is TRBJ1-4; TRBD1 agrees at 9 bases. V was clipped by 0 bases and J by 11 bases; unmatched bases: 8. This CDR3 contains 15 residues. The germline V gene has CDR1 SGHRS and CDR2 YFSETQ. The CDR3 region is CASSLGDREVAKLFF. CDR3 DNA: TGCGCCAGCAGCTTGGGGGACAGGGAGGTCGCGAAACTGTTTTTT.

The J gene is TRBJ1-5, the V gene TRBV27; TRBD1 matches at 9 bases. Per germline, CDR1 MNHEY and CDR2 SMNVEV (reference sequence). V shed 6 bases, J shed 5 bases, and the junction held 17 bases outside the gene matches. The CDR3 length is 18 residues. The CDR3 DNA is TGTGCCAGCAGCTCTTACTTTAACAGGGGGCGAAACGATCAGCCCCAGCATTTT. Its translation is CASSSYFNRGRNDQPQHF.

Here the CDR3 DNA reads TGTGCCAGCAGCAGGGGAGGACAGGGGAACCACGAGCAGTACTTC. Translation: CASSRGGQGNHEQYF. The rearrangement uses TRBV28 and TRBJ2-7, with 9 bases matching TRBD1. With V trimmed by 6 bases and J by 5 bases, 11 bases remained unmatched. This CDR3 is 15 amino acids long. Per germline, CDR1 MDHEN and CDR2 SYDVKM.

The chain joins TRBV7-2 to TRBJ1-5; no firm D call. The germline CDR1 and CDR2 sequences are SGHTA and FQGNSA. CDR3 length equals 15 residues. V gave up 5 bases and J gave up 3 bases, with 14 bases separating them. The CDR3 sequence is CASSPGRDYNQPQHF. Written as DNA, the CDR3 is TGTGCCAGCAGCCCGGGGAGGGATTACAATCAGCCCCAGCATTTT. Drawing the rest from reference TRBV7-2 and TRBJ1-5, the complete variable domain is GAGVSQSPSNKVTEKGKDVELRCDPISGHTALYWYRQSLGQGLEFLIYFQGNSAPDKSGLPSDRFSAERTGGSVSTLTIQRTQQEDSAVYLCASSPGRDYNQPQHFGDGTRLSIL.

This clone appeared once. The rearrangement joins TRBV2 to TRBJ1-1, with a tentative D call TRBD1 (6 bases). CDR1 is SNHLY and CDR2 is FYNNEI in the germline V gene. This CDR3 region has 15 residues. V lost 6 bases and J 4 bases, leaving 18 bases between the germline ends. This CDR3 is CASRAGERGGTEAFF. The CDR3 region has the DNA TGTGCCAGCAGGGCAGGGGAGAGAGGGGGCACTGAAGCTTTCTTT.

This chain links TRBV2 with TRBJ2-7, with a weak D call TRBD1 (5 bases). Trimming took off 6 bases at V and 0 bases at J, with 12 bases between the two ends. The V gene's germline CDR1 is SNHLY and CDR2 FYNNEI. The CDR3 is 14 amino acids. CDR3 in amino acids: CASRPDRSSYEQYF. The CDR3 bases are TGTGCCAGCAGACCTGACAGAAGCTCCTACGAGCAGTACTTC.

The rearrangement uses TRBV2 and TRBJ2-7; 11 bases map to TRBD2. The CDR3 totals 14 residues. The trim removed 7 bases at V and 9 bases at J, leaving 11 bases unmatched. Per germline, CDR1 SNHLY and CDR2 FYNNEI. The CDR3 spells CASTPTSGTNGQYF. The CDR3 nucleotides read TGTGCCAGCACCCCGACTAGCGGGACTAACGGGCAGTACTTC.

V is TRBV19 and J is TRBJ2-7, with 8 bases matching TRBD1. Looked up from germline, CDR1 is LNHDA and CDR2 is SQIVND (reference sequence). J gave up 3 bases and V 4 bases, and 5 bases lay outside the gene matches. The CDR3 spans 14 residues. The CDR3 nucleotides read TGTGCCAGTAGTACCGGGACAGGCGGCTACGAGCAGTACTTC. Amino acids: CASSTGTGGYEQYF.